This T cell receptor (beta chain) emerged from a study of cytomegalovirus exposure and HLA in healthy donors. General study results and limits: With further analysis later on, most CMV-associated TCR beta chains appeared HLA-restricted. An observed cluster of highly shared sequence variants was recorded as a likely sequencing artifact. It was reportedly the case that the classifier diagnosed cytomegalovirus status with high specificity and sensitivity.

Regarding this clone: Its antigen is unknown.

This CDR3 spans 14 amino acids. Between the trimmed V and J ends, which lost 4 bases and 2 bases, there was a span of 13 bases. Germline V lookup: CDR1 SGHDT, CDR2 YYEEEE. All donors participated as healthy donors of bone marrow. Primers: 60 Vbeta forward and 13 Jbeta reverse. TCRdb's copy holds only in-frame clones and misses some; the assay was immunoSEQ multiplex PCR. In the table there are 120,000 or so clones, roughly 83% of which are singletons. Sequencing was carried out using PBMCs. This sequence was found in a man between 18 and 35 years old in good health and CMV-seropositive. The chain joins TRBV5-6 to TRBJ2-7, with a weak D call TRBD1 (6 bases). The CDR3 bases are TGTGCCAGCAGCAACGGACAGAAGACCTACGAGCAGTACTTC. It encodes CASSNGQKTYEQYF.